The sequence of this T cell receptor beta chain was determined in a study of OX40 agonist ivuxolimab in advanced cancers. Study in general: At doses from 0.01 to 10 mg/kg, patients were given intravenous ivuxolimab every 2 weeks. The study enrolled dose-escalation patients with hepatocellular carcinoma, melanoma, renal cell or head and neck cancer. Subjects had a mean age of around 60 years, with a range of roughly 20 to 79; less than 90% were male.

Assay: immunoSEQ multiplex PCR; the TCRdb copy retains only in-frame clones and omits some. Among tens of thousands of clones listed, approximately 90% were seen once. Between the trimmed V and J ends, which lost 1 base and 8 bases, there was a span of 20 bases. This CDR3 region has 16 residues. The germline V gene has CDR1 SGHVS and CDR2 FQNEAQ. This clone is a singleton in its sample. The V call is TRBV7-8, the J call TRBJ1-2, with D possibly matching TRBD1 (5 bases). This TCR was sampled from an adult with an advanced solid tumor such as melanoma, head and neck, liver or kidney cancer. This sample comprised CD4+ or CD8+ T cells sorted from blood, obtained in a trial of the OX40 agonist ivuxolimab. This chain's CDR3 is CASSLGGRLGGEGYTF. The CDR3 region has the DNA TGTGCCAGCAGCTTAGGAGGTCGGCTGGGGGGAGAGGGCTACACCTTC. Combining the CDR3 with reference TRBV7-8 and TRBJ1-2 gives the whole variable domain GAGVSQSPRYKVAKRGQDVALRCDPISGHVSLFWYQQALGQGPEFLTYFQNEAQLDKSGLPSDRFFAERPEGSVSTLKIQRTQQEDSAVYLCASSLGGRLGGEGYTFGSGTRLTVV.